A selection of T cell receptor beta chains follows, all from one sample in a study of regulatory T cells in long-lasting Graves disease. Via MiXCR, TCRdb re-called the multiplex PCR reads, giving one row per CDR3 protein. The data contain 400,000 to 500,000 distinct CDR3 sequences, about 22% of them singletons. Sequencing was performed on peripheral blood mononuclear cells (PBMCs), taken when the disease was refractory, from a patient treated with antithyroid drugs. The receptors here all came from a female donor with Graves disease. Both conserved end residues are part of each CDR3. Each record gives: CDR3 DNA, CDR3 protein, V gene, D gene, J gene, clone size. D genes are given only for firm matches. Expanded clones are given a class, and other clones once, few, many or no size at all.

CDR3nt: TGTGCCACTACGACAGGGGCTAATGAAAAACTGTTTTTT
CDR3aa: CATTTGANEKLFF
v_gene: TRBV7-2
d_gene: TRBD1
j_gene: TRBJ1-4
abundance: many

CDR3nt: TGCGCCAGCAGCGAAACTCCCGGTGGGACTACTGATTCACCCCTCCACTTT
CDR3aa: CASSETPGGTTDSPLHF
v_gene: TRBV5-1
d_gene: -
j_gene: TRBJ1-6
abundance: -

CDR3nt: TGTGCCAGCCCGACTAGCGGGGGGTCTAGCCGCCGGGAGCTGTTTTTT
CDR3aa: CASPTSGGSSRRELFF
v_gene: TRBV25-1
d_gene: TRBD2
j_gene: TRBJ2-2
abundance: -

CDR3nt: TGCAGTGCTAGAGATGTGGCGGGGGAGAGCACAGATACGCAGTATTTT
CDR3aa: CSARDVAGESTDTQYF
v_gene: TRBV20-1
d_gene: TRBD2
j_gene: TRBJ2-3
abundance: few

CDR3nt: TGTGCCAGCAGCTTAGTAAACGCAGACGAGCAGTACTTC
CDR3aa: CASSLVNADEQYF
v_gene: TRBV7-9
d_gene: -
j_gene: TRBJ2-7
abundance: -

CDR3nt: TGTGCCAGCAGCGTAGGGGTTGGGAACTACGAGCAGTACTTC
CDR3aa: CASSVGVGNYEQYF
v_gene: TRBV9
d_gene: -
j_gene: TRBJ2-7
abundance: -

CDR3nt: TGTGCCAGCAGTGCTGGCCCCGTGGAGACCCAGTACTTC
CDR3aa: CASSAGPVETQYF
v_gene: TRBV6-1
d_gene: -
j_gene: TRBJ2-5
abundance: -

CDR3nt: TGTGCCAGCAGTGACTTTCGCGCATACGGGAAAGAGACCCAGTACTTC
CDR3aa: CASSDFRAYGKETQYF
v_gene: TRBV2
d_gene: -
j_gene: TRBJ2-5
abundance: many

CDR3nt: TGCAGTGCTAGAGATGGGGCGGGACAAGAGACCCAGTACTTC
CDR3aa: CSARDGAGQETQYF
v_gene: TRBV20-1
d_gene: -
j_gene: TRBJ2-5
abundance: many

CDR3nt: TGTGCCAGCACCCGAGGGAGCAGAAACAATCAGCCCCAGCATTTT
CDR3aa: CASTRGSRNNQPQHF
v_gene: TRBV2
d_gene: -
j_gene: TRBJ1-5
abundance: many

CDR3nt: TGTGCCAGCAGCCCAGGGGAATACACAGATACGCAGTATTTT
CDR3aa: CASSPGEYTDTQYF
v_gene: TRBV12-3/TRBV12-4
d_gene: -
j_gene: TRBJ2-3
abundance: few

CDR3nt: TGCGCCAGCAGCCCCTTAACAGGGGCCAATCAGCCCCAGCATTTT
CDR3aa: CASSPLTGANQPQHF
v_gene: TRBV4-3
d_gene: TRBD1
j_gene: TRBJ1-5
abundance: -

CDR3nt: TGCAGCGTTTTGATCTCTAGCAATCAGCCCCAGCATTTT
CDR3aa: CSVLISSNQPQHF
v_gene: TRBV29-1
d_gene: -
j_gene: TRBJ1-5
abundance: many

CDR3nt: TGTGCCAGCACCCGCCCCCGGGGGCGGTCTCGTCCCCGGGCCAACGTCCTGACTTTC
CDR3aa: CASTRPRGRSRPRANVLTF
v_gene: TRBV3-1
d_gene: -
j_gene: TRBJ2-6
abundance: -

CDR3nt: TGTGCCAGTAGTATGTCTGGGAGCTACGAGCAGTACTTC
CDR3aa: CASSMSGSYEQYF
v_gene: TRBV19
d_gene: -
j_gene: TRBJ2-7
abundance: many

CDR3nt: TGTGCCAGCAGTGTAGCCAGGGTAGGGGCCTACGAGCAGTACTTC
CDR3aa: CASSVARVGAYEQYF
v_gene: TRBV7-8
d_gene: -
j_gene: TRBJ2-7
abundance: -

CDR3nt: TGTGCCAGCAGTTTCCCCCGGACAGAAGCAACTTACGAGCAGTACTTC
CDR3aa: CASSFPRTEATYEQYF
v_gene: TRBV28
d_gene: -
j_gene: TRBJ2-7
abundance: many

CDR3nt: TGTGCCAGCAGCCTACCGGACAGAATTCACGGGGAGCTGTTTTTT
CDR3aa: CASSLPDRIHGELFF
v_gene: TRBV3-1
d_gene: -
j_gene: TRBJ2-2
abundance: few

CDR3nt: TGTGCCAGCAGGATGGGGTACACTGAAGCTTTCTTT
CDR3aa: CASRMGYTEAFF
v_gene: TRBV3-1
d_gene: -
j_gene: TRBJ1-1
abundance: many

CDR3nt: TGCAGTGGAGGCAGGGCGAACACCGGGGAGCTGTTTTTT
CDR3aa: CSGGRANTGELFF
v_gene: TRBV20-1
d_gene: -
j_gene: TRBJ2-2
abundance: many

CDR3nt: TGTGCCAGCAGCCAAGATTTTCTTCAGCCCCAGCATTTT
CDR3aa: CASSQDFLQPQHF
v_gene: TRBV14
d_gene: -
j_gene: TRBJ1-5
abundance: few

CDR3nt: TGCAGTGCTAGATCGTACGTTGGGGAAGACTATAGCAATCAGCCCCAGCATTTT
CDR3aa: CSARSYVGEDYSNQPQHF
v_gene: TRBV20-1
d_gene: -
j_gene: TRBJ1-5
abundance: few

CDR3nt: TGCAGCGGGGTCTTTTTCGGGTCCCACCTGGGGTCCTCCTACAATGAGCAGTTCTTC
CDR3aa: CSGVFFGSHLGSSYNEQFF
v_gene: TRBV20-1
d_gene: -
j_gene: TRBJ2-1
abundance: -

CDR3nt: TGTGCCAGCAGCCGGACAGATGGCACAGATACGCAGTATTTT
CDR3aa: CASSRTDGTDTQYF
v_gene: TRBV2
d_gene: -
j_gene: TRBJ2-3
abundance: -

CDR3nt: TGCAGTGCTAGAGGAGTCGCCGAGCAGTACTTC
CDR3aa: CSARGVAEQYF
v_gene: TRBV20-1
d_gene: -
j_gene: TRBJ2-7
abundance: once

CDR3nt: TGTGCCAGTAATGCAGGGGGCTCACCAAAAAGCCGACAGGCTGAAGCTTTCTTT
CDR3aa: CASNAGGSPKSRQAEAFF
v_gene: TRBV19
d_gene: TRBD1
j_gene: TRBJ1-1
abundance: few

CDR3nt: TGCGCCAGCGGAAGGGGCATAGCCTTCTCTGGGGCCAACGTCCTGACTTTC
CDR3aa: CASGRGIAFSGANVLTF
v_gene: TRBV5-1
d_gene: -
j_gene: TRBJ2-6
abundance: -

CDR3nt: TGTGCCAGCAGGGACAGGGGCTATGGCTACACCTTC
CDR3aa: CASRDRGYGYTF
v_gene: TRBV28
d_gene: TRBD1
j_gene: TRBJ1-2
abundance: many

CDR3nt: TGCAGCGTCACAGGTTGGGGGGGCAATCAGCCCCAGCATTTT
CDR3aa: CSVTGWGGNQPQHF
v_gene: TRBV29-1
d_gene: -
j_gene: TRBJ1-5
abundance: many

CDR3nt: TGTGCCAGCAGCAGAGACAGGGCGGGCGAGCAGTACTTC
CDR3aa: CASSRDRAGEQYF
v_gene: TRBV12-3/TRBV12-4
d_gene: TRBD1
j_gene: TRBJ2-7
abundance: many

CDR3nt: TGTGCCAGCTCACCTACCCTTCTCGAGACCCAGTACTTC
CDR3aa: CASSPTLLETQYF
v_gene: TRBV7-9
d_gene: -
j_gene: TRBJ2-5
abundance: many

CDR3nt: TGTGCCAGCAGCTACCGTCCCAATAGCAATCAGCCCCAGCATTTT
CDR3aa: CASSYRPNSNQPQHF
v_gene: TRBV7-2
d_gene: -
j_gene: TRBJ1-5
abundance: -

CDR3nt: TGTGCCAGCAGCCAAGGCGGGGTGAACACTGAAGCTTTCTTT
CDR3aa: CASSQGGVNTEAFF
v_gene: TRBV3-1
d_gene: -
j_gene: TRBJ1-1
abundance: many

CDR3nt: TGTGCCAGCAGCGCAGCAGGGGAAAAACTGTTTTTT
CDR3aa: CASSAAGEKLFF
v_gene: TRBV9
d_gene: -
j_gene: TRBJ1-4
abundance: few